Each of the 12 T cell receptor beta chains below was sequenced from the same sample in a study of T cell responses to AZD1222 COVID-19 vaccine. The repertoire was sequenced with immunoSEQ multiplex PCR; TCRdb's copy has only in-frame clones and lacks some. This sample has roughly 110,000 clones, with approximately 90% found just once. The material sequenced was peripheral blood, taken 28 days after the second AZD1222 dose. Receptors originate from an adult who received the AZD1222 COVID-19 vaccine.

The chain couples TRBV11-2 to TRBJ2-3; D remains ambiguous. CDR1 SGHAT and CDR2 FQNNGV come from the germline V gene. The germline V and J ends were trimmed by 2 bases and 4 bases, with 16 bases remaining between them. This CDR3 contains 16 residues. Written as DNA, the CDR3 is TGTGCCAGCAGCTTAATCCAGGCTGCTAATTCAGATACGCAGTATTTT. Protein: CASSLIQAANSDTQYF.

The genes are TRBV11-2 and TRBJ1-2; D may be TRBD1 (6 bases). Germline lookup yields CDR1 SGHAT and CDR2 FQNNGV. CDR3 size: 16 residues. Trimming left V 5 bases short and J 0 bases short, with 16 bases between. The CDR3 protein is CASSLFVGGSNYGYTF. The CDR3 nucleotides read TGTGCCAGCAGCCTCTTCGTAGGGGGTTCTAACTATGGCTACACCTTC.

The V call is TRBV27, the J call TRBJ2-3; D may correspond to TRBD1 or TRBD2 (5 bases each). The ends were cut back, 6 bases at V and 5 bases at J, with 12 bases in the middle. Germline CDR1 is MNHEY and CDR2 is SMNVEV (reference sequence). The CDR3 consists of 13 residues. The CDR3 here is CASRWGRLDTQYF. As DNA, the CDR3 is TGTGCCAGCAGGTGGGGACGGCTAGATACGCAGTATTTT.

The CDR3 loop reads CASSRGYNGYTF. CDR3 DNA: TGTGCCAGCAGTAGGGGATATAATGGCTACACCTTC. This sequence joins TRBV6-5 and TRBJ1-2, with D tentatively TRBD1 (5 bases). CDR1 and CDR2 from the germline V gene are MNHEY and SVGAGI. Trimming left V 5 bases short and J 6 bases short, with 10 bases between. This CDR3 is built from 12 residues.

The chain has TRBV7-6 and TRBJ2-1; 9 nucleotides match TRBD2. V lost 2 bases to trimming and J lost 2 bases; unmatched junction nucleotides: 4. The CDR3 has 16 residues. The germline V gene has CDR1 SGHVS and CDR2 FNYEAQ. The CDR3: CASSLLAGTTYNEQFF. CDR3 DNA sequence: TGTGCCAGCAGCTTACTAGCGGGAACTACCTACAATGAGCAGTTCTTC.

The CDR3 is CASSPRQGGGYTF. In DNA form, the CDR3 reads TGTGCCAGCAGCCCGCGACAGGGTGGAGGCTACACCTTC. The J gene is TRBJ1-2, the V gene TRBV7-6; TRBD1 aligns across 7 bases. The J segment lost 8 bases and the V segment lost 5 bases, leaving 8 bases of the junction unmatched. The CDR3 is made up of 13 amino acids. CDR1 is SGHVS, CDR2 FNYEAQ, per germline.

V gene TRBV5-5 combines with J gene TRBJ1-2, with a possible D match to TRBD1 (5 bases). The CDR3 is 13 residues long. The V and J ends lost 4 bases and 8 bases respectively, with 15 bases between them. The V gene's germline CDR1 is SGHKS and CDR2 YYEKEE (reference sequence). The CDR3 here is CASSGPAGYGYTF. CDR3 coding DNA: TGTGCCAGCAGCGGCCCGGCAGGGTACGGCTACACCTTC.

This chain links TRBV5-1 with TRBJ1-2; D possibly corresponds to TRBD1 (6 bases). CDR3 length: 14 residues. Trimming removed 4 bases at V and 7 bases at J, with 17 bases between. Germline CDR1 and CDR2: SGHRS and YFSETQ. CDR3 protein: CASSLTQGKGGYTF. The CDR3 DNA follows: TGCGCCAGCAGCCTGACTCAGGGGAAGGGTGGCTACACCTTC.

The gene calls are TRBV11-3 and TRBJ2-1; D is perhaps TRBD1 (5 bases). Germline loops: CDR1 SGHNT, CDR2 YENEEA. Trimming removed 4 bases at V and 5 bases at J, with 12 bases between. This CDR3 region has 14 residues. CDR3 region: CASSWTRRNNEQFF. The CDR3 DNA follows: TGTGCCAGCAGCTGGACACGACGGAACAATGAGCAGTTCTTC.

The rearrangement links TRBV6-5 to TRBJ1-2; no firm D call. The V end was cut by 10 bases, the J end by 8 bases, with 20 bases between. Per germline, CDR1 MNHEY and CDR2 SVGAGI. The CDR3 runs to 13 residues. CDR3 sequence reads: CATRTGPKEGYTF. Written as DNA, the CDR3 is TGTGCCACCAGGACCGGGCCAAAGGAAGGCTACACCTTC.

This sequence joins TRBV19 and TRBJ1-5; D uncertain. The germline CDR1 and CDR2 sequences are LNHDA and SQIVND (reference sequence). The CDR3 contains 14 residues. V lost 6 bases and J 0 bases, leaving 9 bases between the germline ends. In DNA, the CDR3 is TGTGCCAGTAGGAGAGGGATTAGCAATCAGCCCCAGCATTTT. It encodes CASRRGISNQPQHF.

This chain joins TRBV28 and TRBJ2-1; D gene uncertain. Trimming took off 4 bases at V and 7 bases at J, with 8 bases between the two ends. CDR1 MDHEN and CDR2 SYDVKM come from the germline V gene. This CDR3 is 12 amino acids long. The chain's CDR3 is CASSSFSNEQFF. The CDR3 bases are TGTGCCAGCAGTTCCTTTAGTAATGAGCAGTTCTTC.